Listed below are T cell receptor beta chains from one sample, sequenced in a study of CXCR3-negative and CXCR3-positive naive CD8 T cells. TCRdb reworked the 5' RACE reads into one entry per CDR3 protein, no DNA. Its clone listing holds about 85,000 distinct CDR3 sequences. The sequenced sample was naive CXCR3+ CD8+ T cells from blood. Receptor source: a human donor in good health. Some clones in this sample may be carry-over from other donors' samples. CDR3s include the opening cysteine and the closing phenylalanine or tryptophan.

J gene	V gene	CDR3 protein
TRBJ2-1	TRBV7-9	CASSLLRTSGTNEQFF
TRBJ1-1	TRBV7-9	CASSHPEGAGKAFF
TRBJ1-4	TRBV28	CASSSPRGYHEKLFF
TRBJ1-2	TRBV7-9	CASSLAGDKGSYGYTF
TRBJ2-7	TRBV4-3	CASSQLEAPYEQYF
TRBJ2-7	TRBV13	CASSSGNSLGGSAYEQYF
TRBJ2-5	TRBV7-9	CASSSAGARETQYF
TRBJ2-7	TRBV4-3	CASSPAGAPYEQYF
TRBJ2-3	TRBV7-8	CASSLARETHTDTQYF
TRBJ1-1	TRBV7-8	CASSPDPGTVAFF
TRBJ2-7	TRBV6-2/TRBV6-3	CASSYMDFSYEQYF
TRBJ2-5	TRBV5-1	CASSLVVAQETQYF
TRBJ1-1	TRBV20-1	CSASQGAEAFF
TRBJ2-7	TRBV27	CASSFSRGSYEQYF
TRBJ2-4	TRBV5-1	CASSKFDTENIQYF
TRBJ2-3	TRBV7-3	CASSLSASSTDTQYF
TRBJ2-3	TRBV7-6	CASSGGTVADTQYF
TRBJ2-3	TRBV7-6	CASSWTGGATDTQYF
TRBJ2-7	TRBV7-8	CASSLADNTYEQYF
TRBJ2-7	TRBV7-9	CASSLPAQGHYEQYF
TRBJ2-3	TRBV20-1	CSARDRLATDTQYF
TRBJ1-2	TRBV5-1	CASSLDMGGYTF
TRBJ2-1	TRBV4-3	CASSQDRFRGKNEQLF
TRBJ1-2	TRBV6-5	CASRPTGTGYGYTF
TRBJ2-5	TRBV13	CASSLARPSRVGETQYF
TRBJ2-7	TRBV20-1	CSAVEYPISSYEQYF